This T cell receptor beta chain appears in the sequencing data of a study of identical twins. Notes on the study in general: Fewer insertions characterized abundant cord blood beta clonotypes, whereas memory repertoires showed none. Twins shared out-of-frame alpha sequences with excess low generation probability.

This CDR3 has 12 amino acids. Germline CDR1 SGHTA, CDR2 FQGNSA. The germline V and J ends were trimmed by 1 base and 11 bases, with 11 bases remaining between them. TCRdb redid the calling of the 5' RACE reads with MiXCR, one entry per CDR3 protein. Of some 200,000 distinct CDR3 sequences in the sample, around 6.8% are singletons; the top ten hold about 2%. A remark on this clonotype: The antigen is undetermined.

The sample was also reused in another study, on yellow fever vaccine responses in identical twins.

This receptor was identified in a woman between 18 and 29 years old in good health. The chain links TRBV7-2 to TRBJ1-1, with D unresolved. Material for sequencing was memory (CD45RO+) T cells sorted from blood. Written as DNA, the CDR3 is TGTGCCAGCAGCTTAGAGCTTAGGGTGGCTTTCTTT. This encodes CASSLELRVAFF. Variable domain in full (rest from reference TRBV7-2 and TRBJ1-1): GAGVSQSPSNKVTEKGKDVELRCDPISGHTALYWYRQSLGQGLEFLIYFQGNSAPDKSGLPSDRFSAERTGGSVSTLTIQRTQQEDSAVYLCASSLELRVAFFGQGTRLTVV.